The 10 T cell receptor beta chains given below trace back to one sample, sequenced in a study of shared clonotypes between healthy human individuals. The data were produced by immunoSEQ multiplex PCR, yet TCRdb's version contains in-frame clones alone and is incomplete. This table has 780,000 or so clones, approximately 77% appearing once. Sequencing input: memory CD4+ T cells sorted from blood. Sample subset: CD45RA-negative fraction. These receptors all stem from a woman in her 30s in good health.

The chain couples TRBV19 to TRBJ2-7, with D possibly being TRBD1 or TRBD2 (5 bases each). The CDR3 is 15 residues long. Germline V gene data show CDR1 as LNHDA and CDR2 as SQIVND (reference sequence). The V end lost 4 bases, the J end lost 0 bases, and 13 bases lay between the germline ends. CDR3 loop: CASSNRPGTSYEQYF. CDR3 in DNA: TGTGCCAGTAGTAATAGACCGGGGACCTCCTACGAGCAGTACTTC. The variable domain in full, completed from reference TRBV19 and TRBJ2-7, reads DGGITQSPKYLFRKEGQNVTLSCEQNLNHDAMYWYRQDPGQGLRLIYYSQIVNDFQKGDIAEGYSVSREKKESFPLTVTSAQKNPTAFYLCASSNRPGTSYEQYFGPGTRLTVT.

This clone was seen only a few times. The chain recombines TRBV5-1 with TRBJ2-3, with D possibly being TRBD1 (5 bases). The germline CDR1 and CDR2 sequences are SGHRS and YFSETQ. The CDR3 spans 14 residues. The ends were cut back, 4 bases at V and 1 base at J, with 10 bases in the middle. CDR3 sequence: CASSPIRGTDTQYF. In DNA form, the CDR3 reads TGCGCCAGCAGCCCGATCAGGGGCACAGATACGCAGTATTTT.

This clone showed up many times. The V and J genes are TRBV5-1 and TRBJ2-7, with 12 bases lining up with TRBD2. This CDR3 contains 20 residues. Per the germline V gene, CDR1 is SGHRS and CDR2 is YFSETQ. The J segment lost 3 bases and the V segment lost 0 bases, leaving 16 bases of the junction unmatched. Here the CDR3 DNA reads TGCGCCAGCAGCTTGGCCCGGGGGGCCGGGACTAGCGGGCGAAACTACGAGCAGTACTTC. It yields the protein CASSLARGAGTSGRNYEQYF.

The genes are TRBV11-2 and TRBJ2-1, with a possible D match to TRBD2 (6 bases). Between the trimmed V and J ends, which lost 5 bases and 0 bases, there was a span of 11 bases. CDR3 size: 15 residues. Germline CDR1 reads SGHAT; CDR2 reads FQNNGV. The CDR3 protein is CASSRGTPSYNEQFF. CDR3 bases: TGTGCCAGCAGCCGCGGGACTCCCTCCTACAATGAGCAGTTCTTC.

The chain recombines TRBV7-9 with TRBJ2-2; D gene ambiguous. Germline V CDR1 and CDR2: SEHNR, FQNEAQ (reference sequence). Trimming pared 0 bases from V and 0 bases from J, leaving 5 bases between. The CDR3 length is 15 residues. The DNA for the CDR3 is TGTGCCAGCAGCTTAGCCCGGACGAACACCGGGGAGCTGTTTTTT. Amino acids: CASSLARTNTGELFF.

As concerns this clone: Since a much larger clone is just one base distant, this may be a read error. This CDR3 is CASSQYQETQYF. The CDR3 DNA sequence: TGTGCCAGCAGCCAATACCAAGAGACCCAGTACTTC. The chain couples TRBV6-1 to TRBJ2-5; D is uncertain. Germline V gives CDR1 MNHNS, CDR2 SASEGT. Trimming took 6 bases from V and 0 from J, leaving 5 bases between them. The CDR3 runs to 12 residues.

This clone was seen more than once but under ten times. The chain uses TRBV18 and TRBJ2-7; 7 bases map to TRBD2. This CDR3 spans 16 amino acids. J was trimmed by 7 bases and V by 3 bases; bases with no gene match: 15. The germline V gene has CDR1 KGHSH and CDR2 LQKENI. CDR3 sequence reads: CASSPDSQRDSREQYF. DNA for the CDR3: TGTGCCAGCTCACCGGATTCCCAGCGGGACTCGAGGGAGCAGTACTTC. Full variable domain (remainder filled in from reference TRBV18 and TRBJ2-7): NAGVMQNPRHLVRRRGQEARLRCSPMKGHSHVYWYRQLPEEGLKFMVYLQKENIIDESGMPKERFSAEFPKEGPSILRIQQVVRGDSAAYFCASSPDSQRDSREQYFGPGTRLTVT.

The gene calls are TRBV6-6 and TRBJ2-3; TRBD2 agrees at 9 bases. V was pared by 5 bases and J by 2 bases, with 8 bases of the junction left unmatched. The CDR3 is 16 residues long. Germline assignment: CDR1 MNHNY and CDR2 SVGAGI (reference sequence). The DNA for the CDR3 is TGTGCCAGCAGTGTGCGACTAGCGGAGGCCACAGATACGCAGTATTTT. This translates into CASSVRLAEATDTQYF.

The chain combines TRBV7-3 with TRBJ1-1; D possibly corresponds to TRBD1 (5 bases). V dropped 4 bases and J dropped 4 bases, with 16 bases sitting between them. The germline gives CDR1 SGHTA, CDR2 FQGTGA. The CDR3 is made up of 15 amino acids. CDR3 region: CASSYRGGAGTEAFF. CDR3 bases: TGTGCCAGCAGCTACCGGGGCGGAGCGGGCACTGAAGCTTTCTTT.

The chain couples TRBV2 to TRBJ1-1, with unresolved D. This CDR3 has 12 amino acids. The germline V gene has CDR1 SNHLY and CDR2 FYNNEI. The V gene lost 5 bases and the J gene lost 2 bases, with 6 bases spanning the gap. The CDR3 loop reads CASSFYNTEAFF. The DNA for the CDR3 is TGTGCCAGCAGTTTCTACAACACTGAAGCTTTCTTT.